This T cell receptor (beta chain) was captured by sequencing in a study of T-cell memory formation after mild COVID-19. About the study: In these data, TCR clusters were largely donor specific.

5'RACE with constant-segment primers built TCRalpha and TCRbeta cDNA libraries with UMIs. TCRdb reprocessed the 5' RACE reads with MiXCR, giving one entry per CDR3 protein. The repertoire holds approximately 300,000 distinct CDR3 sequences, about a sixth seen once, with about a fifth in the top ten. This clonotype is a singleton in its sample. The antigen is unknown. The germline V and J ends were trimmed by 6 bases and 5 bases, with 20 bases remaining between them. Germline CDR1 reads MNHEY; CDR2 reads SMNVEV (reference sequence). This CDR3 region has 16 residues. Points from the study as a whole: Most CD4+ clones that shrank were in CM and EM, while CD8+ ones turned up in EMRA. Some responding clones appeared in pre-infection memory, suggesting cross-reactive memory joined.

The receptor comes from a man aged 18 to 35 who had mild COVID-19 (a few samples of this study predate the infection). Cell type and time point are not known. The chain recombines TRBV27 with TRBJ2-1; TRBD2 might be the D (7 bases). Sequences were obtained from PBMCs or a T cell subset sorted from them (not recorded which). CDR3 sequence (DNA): TGTGCCAGCAGCGCCGGGCGGGGGACATATAACAATGAGCAGTTCTTC. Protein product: CASSAGRGTYNNEQFF.